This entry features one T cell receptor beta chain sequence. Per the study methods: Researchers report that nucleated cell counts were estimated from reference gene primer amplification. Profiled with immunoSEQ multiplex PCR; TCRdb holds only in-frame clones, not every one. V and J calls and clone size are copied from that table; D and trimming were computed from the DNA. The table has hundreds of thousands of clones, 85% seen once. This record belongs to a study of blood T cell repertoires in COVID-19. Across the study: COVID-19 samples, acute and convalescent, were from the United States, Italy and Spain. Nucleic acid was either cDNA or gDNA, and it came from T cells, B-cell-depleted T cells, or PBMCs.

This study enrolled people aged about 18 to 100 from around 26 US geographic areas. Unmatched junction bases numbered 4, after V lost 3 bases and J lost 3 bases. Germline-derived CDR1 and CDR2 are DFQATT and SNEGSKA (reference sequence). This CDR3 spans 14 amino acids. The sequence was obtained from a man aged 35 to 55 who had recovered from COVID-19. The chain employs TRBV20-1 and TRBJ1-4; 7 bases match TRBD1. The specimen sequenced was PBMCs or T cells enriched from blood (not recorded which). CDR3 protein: CSASKGAANEKLFF. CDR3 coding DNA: TGCAGTGCTAGTAAGGGGGCGGCTAATGAAAAACTGTTTTTT.